The subject of this entry is one T cell receptor (beta chain). Its target is not known. Sequence at one end of the junction differs from germline and may be a read error. The sample originates from a study of blood T cells in healthy people across ages. In terms of origin and age, donors were healthy Caucasian individuals from Russia aged about 6 to 90. Study-wide points: Diversity of TCR beta per million T cells declined in a roughly linear way with age.

A J-beta primer mix and a sample-barcoded 5' primer were used in a second PCR of roughly 6 to 11 cycles. TCRdb processed the 5' RACE reads anew with MiXCR; each CDR3 protein has one entry. The sample has over 600,000 distinct CDR3 sequences, 35% to 50% seen once. Germline lookup yields CDR1 SNHLY and CDR2 FYNNEI. There are 14 residues in the CDR3. Material for sequencing was blood. This clonotype originated in a man older than 75 in good health. V gene TRBV2 combines with J gene TRBJ1-2; D remains ambiguous. CDR3 bases: TGTGCCGGCAGGCCTAGATCTTCTAACTATGGCTACGCCTTC. Translated, it gives CAGRPRSSNYGYAF. Using reference TRBV2 and TRBJ1-2 for the parts outside the CDR3, the full variable domain is EPEVTQTPSHQVTQMGQEVILRCVPISNHLYFYWYRQILGQKVEFLVSFYNNEISEKSEIFDDQFSVERPDGSNFTLKIRSTKLEDSAMYFCAGRPRSSNYGYAFGSGTRLTVV.